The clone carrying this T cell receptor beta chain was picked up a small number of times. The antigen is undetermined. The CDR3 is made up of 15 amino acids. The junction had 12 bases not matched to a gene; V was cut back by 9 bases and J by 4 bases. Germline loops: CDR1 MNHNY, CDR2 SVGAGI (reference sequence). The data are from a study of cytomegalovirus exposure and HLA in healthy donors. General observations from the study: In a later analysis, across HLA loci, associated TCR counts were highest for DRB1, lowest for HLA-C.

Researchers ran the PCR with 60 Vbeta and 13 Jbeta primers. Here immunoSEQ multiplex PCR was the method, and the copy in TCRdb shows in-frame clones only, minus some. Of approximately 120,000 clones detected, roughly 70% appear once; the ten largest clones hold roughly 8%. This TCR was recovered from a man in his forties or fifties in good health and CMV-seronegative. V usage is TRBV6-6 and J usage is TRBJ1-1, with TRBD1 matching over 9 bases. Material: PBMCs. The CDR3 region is CASNRGRGLSTEAFF. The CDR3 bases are TGTGCCAGTAACAGGGGGCGCGGGCTGAGCACTGAAGCTTTCTTT.